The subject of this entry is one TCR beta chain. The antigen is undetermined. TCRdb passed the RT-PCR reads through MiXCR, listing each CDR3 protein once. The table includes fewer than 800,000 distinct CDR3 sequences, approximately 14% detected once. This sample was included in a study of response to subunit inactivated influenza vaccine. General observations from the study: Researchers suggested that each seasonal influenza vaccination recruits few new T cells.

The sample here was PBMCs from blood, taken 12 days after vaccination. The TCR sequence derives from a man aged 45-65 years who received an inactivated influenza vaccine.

The CDR3 region is CASSFLGQGSADTQYF. The DNA of the CDR3 is TGTGCCAGCAGCTTTCTTGGACAGGGCTCCGCAGATACGCAGTATTTT. V is TRBV7-9 and J is TRBJ2-3; TRBD1 matches at 8 bases. CDR3 size: 16 residues. The ends lost 3 bases at V and 4 bases at J; junction bases unmatched: 9. Per germline, CDR1 SEHNR and CDR2 FQNEAQ (reference sequence).